This T cell receptor beta chain was sequenced for a study of early T cells in non-severe SARS-CoV-2 infection. Each single cDNA molecule received a unique molecular identifier. TCRdb analysed the 5' RACE reads with MiXCR anew, one entry per CDR3 protein. The sample lists approximately 50,000 distinct CDR3 sequences, over 7% occurring once. V was trimmed by 5 bases and J by 2 bases, leaving 9 bases between them. This CDR3 is built from 12 residues. Germline V gives CDR1 DFQATT, CDR2 SNEGSKA (reference sequence). This clonotype occurred a few times. The gene calls are TRBV20-1 and TRBJ2-5; unclear D gene. What was sequenced was whole blood. The receptor was isolated from an adult who was a healthcare worker with PCR-confirmed SARS-CoV-2 infection or an uninfected control (not recorded which). CDR3 DNA: TGCAGTGCTTCGGAGAATCAAGAGACCCAGTACTTC. It codes for CSASENQETQYF.